This entry is about one T cell receptor beta chain. Its antigen is undetermined. TCRdb's table, derived via immunoSEQ multiplex PCR, lists solely in-frame clones and lacks some. The data show under 700,000 clones, with approximately 95% seen just once and about 0.11% held by the top ten. These data are taken from a study of shared clonotypes between healthy human individuals. Terminally differentiated effector memory CD45RA+ cells were excluded by CCR7 positive selection of CD45RO-negative cells. This CDR3 contains 15 residues. J gave up 5 bases and V 4 bases, and 8 bases lay outside the gene matches. Germline V gene data show CDR1 as SEHNR and CDR2 as FQNEAQ (reference sequence). Study-level points and caveats: Estimated clonotype richness was generally higher in naive than memory subsets. Naive CD4 clonotype sharing across four donors was 4% to 5.5%. The rarefaction results pointed to incomplete sorted-subset sequencing despite large depth.

Sequenced input: naive CD8+ T cells sorted from blood. The chain carries TRBV7-9 and TRBJ1-1; 9 bases align to TRBD1. This TCR was recovered from a woman aged 25-40 years in good health. CDR3 sequence: CASSSSGQGWTEAFF. In nucleotides, the CDR3 is TGTGCCAGCAGCTCCTCGGGACAGGGCTGGACTGAAGCTTTCTTT.